This TCR beta chain was identified during a study of blood T cell repertoires in COVID-19. In the study overall: Material from acute and convalescent COVID-19 was sourced from the United States, Italy and Spain. Sources were T cells, B-cell-depleted T cells, or PBMCs; the material itself was cDNA or gDNA.

Per the germline V gene, CDR1 is KGHSH and CDR2 is LQKENI. Trimming removed 1 base from V and 1 base from J, with 7 bases in between. The CDR3 has 14 residues. In the original workflow: Using reference gene primer amplification, nucleated cell counts were estimated. Using immunoSEQ multiplex PCR, the repertoire was profiled, and TCRdb retains in-frame clones only, with some absent. V, J and clone size are those of that table, while D and trimming were read from the DNA. The sample records 120,000 to 150,000 clones, around four fifths being singletons. This chain uses TRBV18 with TRBJ1-1; D perhaps matches TRBD1 (5 bases). The origin of this receptor is a woman in her 40s with active or convalescent COVID-19. Input material: peripheral blood. DNA for the CDR3: TGTGCCAGCTCACCACGCAGGGAGAACACTGAAGCTTTCTTT. The encoded protein is CASSPRRENTEAFF.